Included here is one T cell receptor (beta chain) sequence, with context. This study enrolled people aged about 18 to 100 from approximately 24 US geographic areas. This specimen belongs to a study of blood T cell repertoires in COVID-19. Study at large: From the United States, Italy and Spain came samples of acute and convalescent COVID-19.

The junction had 2 bases not matched to a gene; V was cut back by 2 bases and J by 3 bases. The CDR3 sequence is 15 residues long. The germline V gene has CDR1 SGHRS and CDR2 YFSETQ. In the original workflow: The authors estimated nucleated cell counts from reference gene primer amplification. Sequenced by immunoSEQ multiplex PCR; TCRdb stores in-frame clones only, minus some. V and J calls and clone size are given by that table; D and trimming were obtained from the DNA. The repertoire consists of 160,000 or so clones, with roughly 80% occurring once and the leading ten covering around 3.7%. This rearrangement joins TRBV5-1 to TRBJ2-3; 11 nucleotides match TRBD2. The source material was PBMCs or T cells enriched from blood (not recorded which). The sequence was obtained from a woman aged 55-70 years who had recovered from COVID-19. CDR3 region: CASSFGTSGTDTQYF. Here the CDR3 DNA reads TGCGCCAGCAGCTTCGGGACTAGCGGAACAGATACGCAGTATTTT. Full variable domain (outside the CDR3, taken from reference TRBV5-1 and TRBJ2-3): KAGVTQTPRYLIKTRGQQVTLSCSPISGHRSVSWYQQTPGQGLQFLFEYFSETQRNKGNFPGRFSGRQFSNSRSEMNVSTLELGDSALYLCASSFGTSGTDTQYFGPGTRLTVL.